This TCR beta chain was identified in a study of cytomegalovirus exposure and HLA in healthy donors. PCR was performed using 60 Vbeta and 13 Jbeta primers. The repertoire was sequenced with immunoSEQ multiplex PCR; TCRdb's copy has only in-frame clones and lacks some. The data hold about 160,000 clones, with approximately 79% observed a single time. Only a few counts were recorded for this clone. The antigen is undetermined. The CDR3 runs 15 residues. Germline loops: CDR1 LNHDA, CDR2 SQIVND (reference sequence). With V trimmed by 7 bases and J by 1 base, 7 bases remained unmatched. Whole-study findings and limits: Rarity held for most TCR sequences, but there were some public TCRs that occurred in many donors. A later analysis found TCR association rates differed by HLA locus, highest for DRB1 and lowest for HLA-C. The study labeled 150 to 200 TCR beta chains cytomegalovirus-associated. High sensitivity and specificity were reportedly achieved when the classifier diagnosed cytomegalovirus status.

Sequenced sample: PBMCs. The sequence derives from a man aged 40-50 years in good health and CMV-seronegative. This chain links TRBV19 with TRBJ2-1; 7 nucleotides line up with TRBD1. The CDR3 reads CASTADRASYNEQFF. The CDR3 coding sequence is TGTGCCAGTACCGCCGACAGGGCATCCTACAATGAGCAGTTCTTC.